One and the same sample provided the 12 T cell receptor beta chains below, sequenced in a study of T cell changes during pregnancy in multiple sclerosis. Produced via immunoSEQ multiplex PCR; TCRdb's table is partial and in-frame only. This table has about 71,000 clones, 90% to 95% appearing once. Source: peripheral blood, taken in the third trimester of pregnancy. Receptors originate from a female donor with multiple sclerosis, enrolled in a pregnancy study.

J is TRBJ1-2 and V is TRBV28, with D perhaps matching TRBD1 (5 bases). The V end was cut by 5 bases, the J end by 1 base, with 20 bases between. Germline V gives CDR1 MDHEN, CDR2 SYDVKM. The CDR3 extends over 17 amino acids. The CDR3 reads CASSPRQSYLLNYGYTF. For the CDR3, the DNA is TGTGCCAGCAGTCCTCGACAGAGCTATCTCCTTAACTATGGCTACACCTTC.

V usage is TRBV21-1 and J usage is TRBJ1-4; the table's D gene call, TRBD1, was not cross checked with the DNA. TRBV21-1 is labeled a pseudogene. The CDR3 is 16 residues long. The CDR3 coding sequence is TGTGCCAGCATGGGTACAGGGCGGGCCACTAATGAAAAACTGTTTTTT. Residues: CASMGTGRATNEKLFF.

V and J are TRBV30 and TRBJ2-7; 9 positions match TRBD1. The CDR3 has 12 amino acids. Germline lookup yields CDR1 GTSNPN and CDR2 SVGIG (reference sequence). J was trimmed by 5 bases and V by 5 bases; bases with no gene match: 4. Here the CDR3 DNA reads TGTGCCTGGGAAGGGACAGGGAACGAGCAGTACTTC. The encoded protein is CAWEGTGNEQYF.

This chain connects TRBV7-2 to TRBJ2-1, with 11 bases that match TRBD2. The CDR3 loop spans 16 amino acids. Germline V gives CDR1 SGHTA, CDR2 FQGNSA. Trimming took 5 bases from V and 7 from J; bases not matched to a gene: 10. CDR3: CASSVDTSGRGNEQFF. Written as DNA, the CDR3 is TGTGCCAGCAGCGTCGATACTAGCGGGAGAGGGAATGAGCAGTTCTTC.

The V gene is TRBV21-1, the J gene TRBJ2-7; the table assigns TRBD2, which was not confirmed against the DNA. TRBV21-1 is given as a pseudogene. The CDR3 loop spans 21 amino acids. The CDR3 region is CASSKGWRAGTKERSSYEQYF. The CDR3 DNA follows: TGTGCCAGCAGCAAAGGGTGGAGGGCAGGCACGAAGGAACGAAGCTCCTACGAGCAGTACTTC.

This clone was seen once. The chain links TRBV7-9 to TRBJ2-3, with TRBD2 identical over 7 bases. The germline gives CDR1 SEHNR, CDR2 FQNEAQ (reference sequence). This CDR3 has 14 residues. The ends lost 3 bases at V and 6 bases at J; junction bases unmatched: 6. The DNA for the CDR3 is TGTGCCAGCAGCTTTGGCGGGAGTTCGGATACGCAGTATTTT. It specifies CASSFGGSSDTQYF.

This clone was counted only a few times. The V and J genes are TRBV4-2 and TRBJ2-5; 11 bases map to TRBD2. V trimming: 0 bases; J trimming: 2 bases; junction bases outside the gene matches: 8. Germline V gene lookup returns CDR1 LGHNA and CDR2 YNFKEQ. The CDR3 loop spans 18 amino acids. CDR3 nucleotides: TGTGCCAGCAGCCAAGATCCAGGGACTAGCGGTTTTCAAGAGACCCAGTACTTC. Translated: CASSQDPGTSGFQETQYF.

The chain couples TRBV6-6 to TRBJ2-5; 10 nucleotides agree with TRBD2. This CDR3 region has 16 residues. The germline V gene has CDR1 MNHNY and CDR2 SVGAGI (reference sequence). V dropped 11 bases and J dropped 5; count of bases not matched to a gene: 17. CDR3 DNA sequence: TGTGCCGGCAACGAGAATTTAGCGGGAGGAAAGGAGACCCAGTACTTC. Amino acids: CAGNENLAGGKETQYF.

The chain is built from TRBV12-5 and TRBJ2-7; 10 bases line up with TRBD1. The CDR3 loop spans 16 amino acids. CDR1 LGHNT and CDR2 FRNRAP come from the germline V gene. With V trimmed by 0 bases and J by 5 bases, 7 bases remained unmatched. CDR3 loop: CASGLVLGQGPHEQYF. CDR3 nucleotides: TGTGCTAGTGGTTTGGTACTGGGACAGGGGCCCCACGAGCAGTACTTC.

The CDR3 DNA follows: TGTGCCAGCTTGACAGGGGGGAATTCACCCCTCCACTTT. Amino acids: CASLTGGNSPLHF. The V call is TRBV28, the J call TRBJ1-6; 9 nucleotides agree with TRBD1. The junction had 3 bases not matched to a gene; V was cut back by 8 bases and J by 7 bases. Germline V gives CDR1 MDHEN, CDR2 SYDVKM. The CDR3 runs 13 residues. Supplemented by reference TRBV28 and TRBJ1-6, the full variable domain reads DVKVTQSSRYLVKRTGEKVFLECVQDMDHENMFWYRQDPGLGLRLIYFSYDVKMKEKGDIPEGYSVSREKKERFSLILESASTNQTSMYLCASLTGGNSPLHFGNGTRLTVT.

The chain carries TRBV5-1 and TRBJ2-5; TRBD2 aligns across 8 bases. This CDR3 contains 12 residues. The junction had 4 bases not matched to a gene; V was cut back by 7 bases and J by 5 bases. CDR1 is SGHRS, CDR2 YFSETQ, per germline. The CDR3 reads CASSGLEETQYF. CDR3 sequence (DNA): TGCGCCAGCTCGGGACTAGAGGAGACCCAGTACTTC.

The chain joins TRBV11-2 to TRBJ1-2; D is unresolved. Germline loops: CDR1 SGHAT, CDR2 FQNNGV. CDR3 size: 14 residues. V lost 1 base, J lost 0 bases, and 6 bases lay in between. The DNA for the CDR3 is TGTGCCAGCAGCTTAGTCCCCACTAACTATGGCTACACCTTC. This translates into CASSLVPTNYGYTF. Filled out from reference TRBV11-2 and TRBJ1-2, the complete variable domain reads EAGVAQSPRYKIIEKRQSVAFWCNPISGHATLYWYQQILGQGPKLLIQFQNNGVVDDSQLPKDRFSAERLKGVDSTLKIQPAKLEDSAVYLCASSLVPTNYGYTFGSGTRLTVV.